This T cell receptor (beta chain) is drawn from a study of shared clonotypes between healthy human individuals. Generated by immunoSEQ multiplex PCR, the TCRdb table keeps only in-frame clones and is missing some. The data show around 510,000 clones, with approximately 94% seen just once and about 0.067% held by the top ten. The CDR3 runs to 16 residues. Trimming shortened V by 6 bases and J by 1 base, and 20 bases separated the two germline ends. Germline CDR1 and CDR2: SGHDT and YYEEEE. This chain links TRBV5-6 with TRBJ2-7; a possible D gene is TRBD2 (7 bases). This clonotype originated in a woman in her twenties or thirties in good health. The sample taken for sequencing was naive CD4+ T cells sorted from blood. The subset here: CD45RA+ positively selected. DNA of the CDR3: TGTGCCAGCACCAATTGGGGGGGCCGTAAGTCCTACGAGCAGTACTTC. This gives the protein CASTNWGGRKSYEQYF.